The 17 T cell receptor beta chains below come from one sample, sequenced in a study of T cells in Graves' hyperthyroidism and ophthalmopathy. Amplified TCR beta CDR3 regions came from RNA transcripts. When the TCR CDR3 underwent first-round RT-PCR, the HTBI primer set was used. TCRdb redid the calling of the multiplex PCR reads with MiXCR, one entry per CDR3 protein. Here the sample spans hundreds of thousands of distinct CDR3 sequences, about 14% being singletons. Input material: blood. Receptors originate from a young man with Graves' ophthalmopathy.

This clonotype was detected a few times. The V gene is TRBV3-1, the J gene TRBJ2-5; maybe TRBD1 (6 bases). Germline V gene sequence: CDR1 LGHDT, CDR2 YNNKEL (reference sequence). The V end was cut by 1 base, the J end by 5 bases, with 17 bases between. The length of the CDR3 is 16 residues. Here the CDR3 DNA reads TGTGCCAGCAGCCAAGTTATTCTCAGGGGCGTGGAGACCCAGTACTTC. Protein product: CASSQVILRGVETQYF.

To note about this clonotype: With a much larger clone just one base away, this may be a read error. V gene TRBV15 combines with J gene TRBJ1-2; D is unclear. From germline, CDR1 is LNHNV and CDR2 YYDKDF (reference sequence). CDR3 length equals 13 residues. The CDR3 reads CASSIGFKRGYTF. The CDR3 DNA reads as TGTGCCTCCAGCATAGGGTTTAAGCGGGGCTACACCTTC.

This chain joins TRBV5-1 and TRBJ2-5, with unresolved D. Trimming left V 2 bases short and J 5 bases short, with 7 bases between. The germline CDR1 and CDR2 sequences are SGHRS and YFSETQ. The CDR3 has 12 residues. CDR3 residues: CASSFSSETQYF. DNA of the CDR3: TGCGCCAGCAGCTTCTCATCGGAGACCCAGTACTTC.

This clonotype was detected a few times. The V call is TRBV30, the J call TRBJ2-7, with 7 bases that match TRBD2. This CDR3 is built from 13 residues. Germline CDR1 is GTSNPN and CDR2 is SVGIG (reference sequence). The ends lost 8 bases at V and 7 bases at J; junction bases unmatched: 14. The CDR3 sequence is CAGYPGLLAEQYF. The CDR3 region has the DNA TGTGCCGGATACCCGGGACTACTGGCGGAGCAGTACTTC. Supplemented by reference TRBV30 and TRBJ2-7, the full variable domain reads SQTIHQWPATLVQPVGSPLSLECTVEGTSNPNLYWYRQAAGRGLQLLFYSVGIGQISSEVPQNLSASRPQDRQFILSSKKLLLSDSGFYLCAGYPGLLAEQYFGPGTRLTVT.

Only a few counts were recorded for this clonotype. The chain recombines TRBV5-1 with TRBJ1-1; D gene unclear. The CDR3 runs to 14 residues. Germline lookup yields CDR1 SGHRS and CDR2 YFSETQ. Trimming shortened V by 2 bases and J by 1 base, and 9 bases separated the two germline ends. CDR3 in amino acids: CASSFNERNTEAFF. The CDR3 DNA is TGCGCCAGCAGCTTCAACGAGAGGAACACTGAAGCTTTCTTT.

The chain recombines TRBV6-1 with TRBJ1-6; D ambiguous. The V end was cut by 7 bases, the J end by 11 bases, with 21 bases between. The CDR3 consists of 15 residues. CDR1 is MNHNS and CDR2 is SASEGT in the germline V gene. CDR3 nucleotides: TGTGCCAGCAACCAACCGGGCCAAGCGGGTGCACCCCTCCACTTT. It codes for CASNQPGQAGAPLHF.

The chain is built from TRBV18 and TRBJ2-2; 14 nucleotides line up with TRBD2. This CDR3 spans 18 amino acids. After removal of 0 bases from V and 5 bases from J, the junction contained 5 bases not matched to a gene. CDR1 and CDR2 from the germline V gene are KGHSH and LQKENI. CDR3: CASSPPGTSGSRTGELFF. As DNA, the CDR3 is TGTGCCAGCTCACCACCCGGGACTAGCGGGAGTCGGACCGGGGAGCTGTTTTTT. The full variable domain, completed using reference TRBV18 and TRBJ2-2, is NAGVMQNPRHLVRRRGQEARLRCSPMKGHSHVYWYRQLPEEGLKFMVYLQKENIIDESGMPKERFSAEFPKEGPSILRIQQVVRGDSAAYFCASSPPGTSGSRTGELFFGEGSRLTVL.

This clonotype was counted a few times. The gene calls are TRBV2 and TRBJ2-5, with D possibly matching TRBD1 (5 bases). CDR1 is SNHLY and CDR2 is FYNNEI in the germline V gene. V lost 3 bases and J 5 bases, leaving 13 bases between the germline ends. The CDR3 has 14 amino acids. The CDR3 region is CASSEPRVGETQYF. The CDR3 coding sequence is TGTGCCAGCAGTGAGCCCAGGGTGGGTGAGACCCAGTACTTC.

This clonotype was observed many times. The J gene is TRBJ2-1, the V gene TRBV7-8, with TRBD2 identical over 10 bases. With V trimmed by 0 bases and J by 7 bases, 9 bases remained unmatched. The CDR3 has 17 amino acids. The germline V gene encodes CDR1 SGHVS and CDR2 FQNEAQ. The CDR3 DNA reads as TGTGCCAGCAGCTTAGCCAACCTAGCGGGGGTGCGGAATGAGCAGTTCTTC. This sequence encodes CASSLANLAGVRNEQFF.

This clonotype was seen many times. V usage is TRBV28 and J usage is TRBJ2-7; D uncertain. The CDR3 runs 13 residues. Germline assignment: CDR1 MDHEN and CDR2 SYDVKM. Trimming took off 5 bases at V and 6 bases at J, with 14 bases between the two ends. DNA for the CDR3: TGTGCCAGCAGTACCCATTTTGATCCCGAGCAGTACTTC. It specifies CASSTHFDPEQYF.

The sample holds many counts of this clonotype. The genes are TRBV3-1 and TRBJ2-3; D uncertain. Looked up from germline, CDR1 is LGHDT and CDR2 is YNNKEL (reference sequence). This CDR3 comprises 13 residues. V was cut by 1 base and J by 10 bases, with 12 bases left in between. As DNA, the CDR3 is TGTGCCAGCAGCCAAGTAACTGGAGTTGCGCAGTATTTT. It encodes CASSQVTGVAQYF.

This chain links TRBV12-3 or TRBV12-4 with TRBJ2-6; D may be TRBD2 (6 bases). CDR3 length equals 16 residues. V dropped 7 bases and J dropped 4 bases, with 17 bases sitting between them. This CDR3 is CASMLGLGAGANVLTF. CDR3 DNA: TGTGCCAGCATGTTGGGACTGGGCGCCGGGGCCAACGTCCTGACTTTC.

This clonotype was seen ten or more times. This rearrangement joins TRBV12-3 or TRBV12-4 to TRBJ1-2; 9 bases agree with TRBD1. J was trimmed by 4 bases and V by 6 bases; bases with no gene match: 6. The CDR3 runs 14 residues. The CDR3 DNA is TGTGCCAGCAGCCTAGGGACAGGGAGCTATGGCTACACCTTC. This encodes CASSLGTGSYGYTF.

This clonotype was picked up a small number of times. Being one base from a much bigger clone, this may be a read error. The chain recombines TRBV5-1 with TRBJ2-3; 13 bases align to TRBD2. Germline V CDR1 and CDR2: SGHRS, YFSETQ. This CDR3 region has 16 residues. The CDR3 DNA reads TGCGCCAGCAGCTCAGGACTAGCGGGAGTGGCAGATACGCGGTATTTT. Encoded protein: CASSSGLAGVADTRYF.

The chain carries TRBV4-1 and TRBJ2-7, with 10 nucleotides matching TRBD2. In germline, CDR1 is MGHRA, CDR2 YSYEKL. This CDR3 spans 15 amino acids. J gave up 2 bases and V 1 base, and 2 bases lay outside the gene matches. CDR3 loop: CASSQATSGTYEQYF. The CDR3 nucleotides are TGCGCCAGCAGCCAAGCCACTAGCGGGACCTACGAGCAGTACTTC.

This clonotype came up a few times. The gene calls are TRBV19 and TRBJ1-1; maybe TRBD1 (6 bases). Germline loops: CDR1 LNHDA, CDR2 SQIVND (reference sequence). V lost 4 bases and J 1 base, leaving 16 bases between the germline ends. This CDR3 is built from 16 residues. The CDR3: CASSTPDGGGNTEAFF. For the CDR3, the DNA is TGTGCCAGTAGTACCCCCGACGGGGGCGGGAACACTGAAGCTTTCTTT.

There are many counts of this clonotype. J is TRBJ1-5 and V is TRBV12-3 or TRBV12-4, with 7 nucleotides matching TRBD1. CDR3 size: 15 residues. The V gene end was trimmed by 3 bases and the J gene end by 6 bases; junction bases not matched to a gene: 8. The CDR3 coding sequence is TGTGCCAGCAGTTTGCGAAGGCGACAGGGTCAGCCCCAGCATTTT. It encodes CASSLRRRQGQPQHF.